The 3 T cell receptor beta chains below come from one sample, sequenced in a study of blood T cell repertoires in COVID-19. Using immunoSEQ multiplex PCR, the repertoire was profiled, and TCRdb retains in-frame clones only, with some absent. There are 200,000 to 250,000 clones in the sample; 85% occur only once, and around a sixth lies in the top ten. The sequencing sample was made of PBMCs or T cells enriched from blood (not recorded which). The receptors originated from a man aged 35 to 55 who had recovered from COVID-19.

V gene TRBV7-9 combines with J gene TRBJ2-1, with a tentative D call TRBD2 (6 bases). The CDR3 is 16 residues long. Germline V gene lookup returns CDR1 SEHNR and CDR2 FQNEAQ (reference sequence). V shed 5 bases and J shed 1 base, with 15 bases lying between them. The CDR3 DNA reads TGTGCCAGCAGCAGTCTTGGAGGGCGATCCTACAATGAGCAGTTCTTC. Protein: CASSSLGGRSYNEQFF.

In its sample, this clone was seen once. The rearrangement uses TRBV19 and TRBJ2-1; 12 bases are shared with TRBD2. The CDR3 has 16 residues. Germline V gives CDR1 LNHDA, CDR2 SQIVND (reference sequence). Trimming took 5 bases from V and 9 from J; bases not matched to a gene: 11. The CDR3 nucleotides read TGTGCCAGTAGTTCCACTAGCGGGAGGATAGGACGTGAGCAGTTCTTC. It yields the protein CASSSTSGRIGREQFF.

This clone was picked up one time. This sequence joins TRBV2 and TRBJ2-3, with D hard to call. Germline assignment: CDR1 SNHLY and CDR2 FYNNEI. V was cut by 7 bases and J by 3 bases, with 8 bases left in between. This CDR3 has 12 residues. CDR3 bases: TGTGCCAGCAAAGCACCGACAGATACGCAGTATTTT. Its protein is CASKAPTDTQYF.